These 22 T cell receptor beta chains originate from one sample sequenced in a study of cytomegalovirus exposure and HLA in healthy donors (dated by TCRdb to the late 2010s). Library generation was performed with the immunoSEQ multiplex PCR assay. For the multiplex PCR, a mixture combining 60 forward primers for TCR Vbeta segments and 13 reverse primers for TCR Jbeta segments was used. TCRdb took this table from immuneACCESS and kept in-frame rearrangements with V and J called. Such tables lack part of the clones; where checked against another copy, unresolved V genes explain under half of the gap, and the rest is unexplained. This sample has more than 150,000 clones in its table, and more than 75% of those were observed once. The ten largest clones take up roughly 0.24% of the sample. The sequencing input was PBMCs. The receptors were sampled from a girl in the first two years of life in good health and CMV-seronegative.

The chain uses TRBV9 and TRBJ1-1; tentative D call: TRBD1 (5 bases). V was clipped by 0 bases and J by 0 bases, with 15 bases between them. The germline gives CDR1 SGDLS, CDR2 YYNGEE. The CDR3 has 17 residues. The CDR3 DNA sequence: TGTGCCAGCAGCGTAGATGGGGCCCGGGCTATGAACACTGAAGCTTTCTTT. The encoded protein is CASSVDGARAMNTEAFF. Full variable domain (remainder filled in from reference TRBV9 and TRBJ1-1): DSGVTQTPKHLITATGQRVTLRCSPRSGDLSVYWYQQSLDQGLQFLIQYYNGEERAKGNILERFSAQQFPDLHSELNLSSLELGDSALYFCASSVDGARAMNTEAFFGQGTRLTVV.

The chain is built from TRBV6-6 and TRBJ2-5, with D possibly being TRBD2 (5 bases). The germline gives CDR1 MNHNY, CDR2 SVGAGI (reference sequence). V lost 0 bases to trimming and J lost 4 bases, with 15 bases between them. CDR3 length equals 16 residues. The CDR3 DNA reads as TGTGCCAGCAGTTACTCAGTACCGGGGAGTGGAGAGACCCAGTACTTC. Translation gives CASSYSVPGSGETQYF.

The chain employs TRBV10-3 and TRBJ2-2; perhaps TRBD1 as D (5 bases). CDR3 length: 18 residues. V lost 0 bases and J lost 3, with 17 bases in between. CDR1 ENHRY and CDR2 SYGVKD come from the germline V gene. The CDR3 nucleotides are TGTGCCATCAGTGAGTCGGAGACAGTTTTGCGCGACACCGGGGAGCTGTTTTTT. As protein: CAISESETVLRDTGELFF.

V and J are TRBV19 and TRBJ1-4; D unclear. V was cut by 6 bases and J by 0 bases, with 5 bases left in between. From germline, CDR1 is LNHDA and CDR2 SQIVND (reference sequence). The CDR3 sequence is 13 residues long. CDR3 residues: CASSPATNEKLFF. The CDR3 nucleotides are TGTGCCAGTAGCCCAGCAACTAATGAAAAACTGTTTTTT.

This chain links TRBV6-1 with TRBJ2-3; 8 bases agree with TRBD2. V trimming: 5 bases; J trimming: 1 base; junction bases outside the gene matches: 2. This CDR3 is built from 14 residues. CDR1 and CDR2 (germline): MNHNS, SASEGT. CDR3 nucleotides: TGTGCCAGCAGTACTAGCGGCCGCACAGATACGCAGTATTTT. Translated: CASSTSGRTDTQYF.

This rearrangement joins TRBV6-1 to TRBJ2-3, with TRBD1 matching over 8 bases. With 3 bases clipped from V and 11 bases from J, the junction kept 7 bases outside the gene matches. In germline, CDR1 is MNHNS, CDR2 SASEGT. The CDR3 length is 13 residues. CDR3 nucleotide sequence: TGTGCCAGCAGTGAGGCTGGACAGGGAAGGCAGTATTTT. The encoded protein is CASSEAGQGRQYF.

The rearrangement joins TRBV29-1 to TRBJ2-7; tentative D call: TRBD2 (5 bases). The CDR3 runs 13 residues. Germline V gives CDR1 SQVTM, CDR2 ANQGSEA. Trimming removed 4 bases from V and 6 bases from J, with 16 bases in between. CDR3 protein: CSVVVETTFEQYF. Here the CDR3 DNA reads TGCAGCGTTGTAGTCGAGACTACCTTCGAGCAGTACTTC.

This rearrangement joins TRBV16 to TRBJ2-7; 8 bases agree with TRBD1. Germline CDR1 and CDR2: KGHSY and FQNENV. The CDR3 totals 14 residues. The junction had 7 bases not matched to a gene; V was cut back by 0 bases and J by 9 bases. The CDR3: CASSQSGQGIVQYF. The CDR3 DNA follows: TGTGCCAGCAGCCAATCAGGACAGGGAATAGTGCAGTACTTC.

The V call is TRBV7-2, the J call TRBJ1-2; D uncertain. From germline, CDR1 is SGHTA and CDR2 FQGNSA. The V gene lost 5 bases and the J gene lost 4 bases, with 11 bases spanning the gap. The length of the CDR3 is 13 residues. As DNA, the CDR3 is TGTGCCAGCAGCCCCCCGGGTGGCTATGGCTACACCTTC. This codes for CASSPPGGYGYTF.

In this sample, this clone turned up a few times. One end of the junction varies from germline; a read error may be responsible. The V gene is TRBV7-9, the J gene TRBJ2-7; TRBD1 matches 9 bases. Germline lookup yields CDR1 SEHNR and CDR2 FQNEAQ (reference sequence). The CDR3 spans 12 residues. The CDR3: CSSSLGTGNAYF. The DNA for the CDR3 is TGTTCCAGCAGCTTAGGGACAGGGAACGCGTACTTC.

This rearrangement joins TRBV5-1 to TRBJ2-3, with TRBD2 matching 11 bases. Germline V CDR1 and CDR2: SGHRS, YFSETQ. The ends lost 6 bases at V and 4 bases at J; junction bases unmatched: 7. The CDR3 loop spans 15 amino acids. The DNA for the CDR3 is TGCGCCAGCAAGGGTAGCGGGAGGGCCCCAGATACGCAGTATTTT. Translated: CASKGSGRAPDTQYF.

The chain employs TRBV18 and TRBJ2-3, with D perhaps TRBD2 (6 bases). V was cut by 3 bases and J by 2 bases, with 15 bases left in between. CDR1 and CDR2 from the germline V gene are KGHSH and LQKENI. The CDR3 is 16 amino acids. The CDR3 DNA follows: TGTGCCAGCTCACCCTCCATAGCGGAGCTCACAGATACGCAGTATTTT. Encoded protein: CASSPSIAELTDTQYF.

The gene calls are TRBV30 and TRBJ1-2; D is possibly TRBD1 (6 bases). Looked up from germline, CDR1 is GTSNPN and CDR2 is SVGIG (reference sequence). The CDR3 sequence is 12 residues long. Trimming took 3 bases from V and 4 from J, leaving 9 bases between them. The CDR3 reads CAWRAGVYGYTF. The CDR3 DNA reads TGTGCCTGGAGAGCAGGGGTCTATGGCTACACCTTC. The full variable domain, with the rest looked up from reference TRBV30 and TRBJ1-2, is SQTIHQWPATLVQPVGSPLSLECTVEGTSNPNLYWYRQAAGRGLQLLFYSVGIGQISSEVPQNLSASRPQDRQFILSSKKLLLSDSGFYLCAWRAGVYGYTFGSGTRLTVV.

This sequence joins TRBV4-1 and TRBJ2-1; 8 nucleotides match TRBD2. In germline, CDR1 is MGHRA, CDR2 YSYEKL. The ends lost 1 base at V and 5 bases at J; junction bases unmatched: 4. The CDR3 loop spans 15 amino acids. In DNA, the CDR3 is TGCGCCAGCAGCCAAGGATCGGGACTAGACAATGAGCAGTTCTTC. This encodes CASSQGSGLDNEQFF.

This clone appeared a single time. The CDR3 region has the DNA TGTGCCAGTAGTCTATACAGGCGAACTAACTATGGCTACACCTTC. Protein product: CASSLYRRTNYGYTF. The rearrangement joins TRBV19 to TRBJ1-2; D might be TRBD1 (5 bases). The V gene lost 5 bases and the J gene lost 0 bases, with 13 bases spanning the gap. Germline V gene lookup returns CDR1 LNHDA and CDR2 SQIVND (reference sequence). The CDR3 covers 15 residues.

The J gene is TRBJ2-3, the V gene TRBV7-2; no firm D call. V gave up 0 bases and J gave up 5 bases, with 12 bases separating them. The V gene's germline CDR1 is SGHTA and CDR2 FQGNSA. This CDR3 is built from 15 residues. CDR3 region: CASSLAMREVDTQYF. In DNA form, the CDR3 reads TGTGCCAGCAGCTTAGCAATGCGTGAAGTAGATACGCAGTATTTT. Full variable domain (remainder filled in from reference TRBV7-2 and TRBJ2-3): GAGVSQSPSNKVTEKGKDVELRCDPISGHTALYWYRQSLGQGLEFLIYFQGNSAPDKSGLPSDRFSAERTGGSVSTLTIQRTQQEDSAVYLCASSLAMREVDTQYFGPGTRLTVL.

V usage is TRBV2 and J usage is TRBJ1-5; unclear D gene. Per the germline V gene, CDR1 is SNHLY and CDR2 is FYNNEI. Trimming removed 4 bases from V and 0 bases from J, with 7 bases in between. The length of the CDR3 is 14 residues. The CDR3 sequence is CASSVQDSNQPQHF. CDR3 DNA sequence: TGTGCCAGCAGTGTGCAGGATAGCAATCAGCCCCAGCATTTT.

The genes are TRBV11-2 and TRBJ1-2; a possible D gene is TRBD1 (6 bases). Germline CDR1 and CDR2: SGHAT and FQNNGV. The CDR3 runs to 15 residues. The ends were cut back, 4 bases at V and 5 bases at J, with 17 bases in the middle. CDR3 in amino acids: CASSSVRDRPYGYTF. For the CDR3, the DNA is TGTGCCAGCAGCTCTGTGAGAGACAGGCCTTATGGCTACACCTTC. The variable domain in full, completed from reference TRBV11-2 and TRBJ1-2, reads EAGVAQSPRYKIIEKRQSVAFWCNPISGHATLYWYQQILGQGPKLLIQFQNNGVVDDSQLPKDRFSAERLKGVDSTLKIQPAKLEDSAVYLCASSSVRDRPYGYTFGSGTRLTVV.

The rearrangement joins TRBV14 to TRBJ2-1, with 9 bases aligning to TRBD2. With 4 bases clipped from V and 4 bases from J, the junction kept 2 bases outside the gene matches. The CDR3 totals 14 residues. The germline CDR1 and CDR2 sequences are SGHDN and FVKESK. Here the CDR3 DNA reads TGTGCCAGCAGCCGCGCGGGAGGGTACAATGAGCAGTTCTTC. The encoded protein is CASSRAGGYNEQFF.

The chain carries TRBV5-1 and TRBJ1-1, with D possibly TRBD1 on 6 matching bases. Germline assignment: CDR1 SGHRS and CDR2 YFSETQ. V was cut by 0 bases and J by 0 bases, with 15 bases left in between. The CDR3 spans 17 residues. This CDR3 reads CASSLAGARSMNTEAFF. The CDR3 DNA sequence: TGCGCCAGCAGCTTGGCAGGGGCACGATCAATGAACACTGAAGCTTTCTTT.

This chain connects TRBV2 to TRBJ2-1; possibly TRBD2 for D (5 bases). Trimming removed 4 bases at V and 4 bases at J, with 14 bases between. This CDR3 contains 15 residues. Germline CDR1 is SNHLY and CDR2 is FYNNEI. CDR3 DNA: TGTGCCAGCAGTGTTGTTAGGGAGACTTACAATGAGCAGTTCTTC. Protein sequence: CASSVVRETYNEQFF.

The chain recombines TRBV15 with TRBJ2-3, with D unclear. Germline lookup yields CDR1 LNHNV and CDR2 YYDKDF (reference sequence). The CDR3 contains 13 residues. The V end lost 4 bases, the J end lost 1 base, and 6 bases lay between the germline ends. The DNA of the CDR3 is TGTGCCACCAGCATGGCGGGCACAGATACGCAGTATTTT. This codes for CATSMAGTDTQYF.